This entry features one T cell receptor (beta chain) sequence. Its antigen target is currently unknown. There are no base qualities to consult, and no much larger clone falls within one base. This record comes from a study of T cells in Graves' hyperthyroidism and ophthalmopathy (dated by TCRdb to about 2019). About the study as a whole: Peripheral blood was sampled at the time of initial diagnosis, prior to any treatment. A discovery cohort of 95 to 100 patients, roughly 43 with Graves' ophthalmopathy and under 60 with stable Graves' hyperthyroidism, was used to find distinguishing TCR V-J signatures. In several Graves' hyperthyroidism patients, the study also compared T-cell repertoires from thyroid tissue with T-cell repertoires from blood. The paper describes TCR Vbeta CDR3 sequencing of fewer than 150 peripheral blood samples, made up of about 41 ophthalmopathy patients, roughly 72 hyperthyroidism patients and about 17 progressor patients. Once sampling was done, hyperthyroidism patients were given methimazole at a starting dose of 30 mg daily, whereas ophthalmopathy patients were given high-dose intravenous methylprednisolone. An independent validation cohort of under 20 hyperthyroidism patients and 15 or so patients who later progressed to ophthalmopathy tested prospective prediction of ophthalmopathy. The approximately 90 discovery patients were randomly split 7:3 into training and test sets.

For CDR1 and CDR2, the germline V gene lists SGHNT and YENEEA. V has 4 bases trimmed and J has 4 bases trimmed; junction bases matching no gene number 3. The CDR3, cysteine through phenylalanine, is 15 amino acids long. Here the CDR3 DNA is all that survives: 45 bases in frame from base 1. Graves' hyperthyroidism was defined as stable when no progression to ophthalmopathy occurred over 18 months of follow-up. Hyperthyroidism patients were aged 18 to 65 years and newly diagnosed, with disease duration of less than 2 months. The study excluded patients with uncontrolled infections, other autoimmune diseases, pregnancy or lactation. Diagnoses were based on clinical symptoms, serum thyroxine and TRAb, thyroid ultrasound and orbital computed tomography. Ficoll-Paque density gradient centrifugation was used to isolate PBMCs from 9.5 to 10 ml of fresh peripheral blood. Trizol reagent was used to extract total RNA, and RNA quality was then checked on an Agilent 2100 Bioanalyzer.

The TCR beta CDR3 regions were amplified from the RNA transcripts. For the first round of RT-PCR on the TCR CDR3, the HTBI primer set was used together with the Qiagen OneStep RT-PCR kit. Libraries were constructed in a second round of multiplex PCR, after which size selection and purification were carried out. Libraries were sequenced paired-end with 100 bp reads on an Illumina HiSeq2000. Concerning the study's data processing: SOAPnuke was used to process the raw data, throwing out any read that contained adapters or uncalled bases, had a mean Phred below 15, or lacked an exact constant-primer or identifier match. COPE v1.2.5 was used to merge the high-quality paired reads, and each unique nucleotide sequence was defined as a clonotype. MiTCR v1.1 was used to align the clonotypes against IMGT TRBV, TRBD and TRBJ reference segments. The analysis included only V-J combinations with a frequency above 0.0001, which together covered around 99% of the repertoires. A TCS score was defined as the ratio between F50 (clonal expansion) and ExV (chaos), using BLOSUM62-based TCRdist between CDR3 peptides within each V-J. Welch's t-statistics and random forest reduced around 550 V-J features to roughly 13, which were used in a naive Bayes classifier (R e1071). The public reads were run again by TCRdb, first through fastp at Q25 and then through MiXCR, and only productive beta chains were kept. Rows with a matching CDR3 protein are joined into one entry that keeps the most common DNA and genes. TCRdb's processing, not the authors', yielded these V and J calls. Here the sample has hundreds of thousands of distinct CDR3 sequences; less than 15% occur a single time. 9.2% of the sample is held by the ten biggest clonotypes.

General study outcomes and caveats: Ophthalmopathy was separated from stable hyperthyroidism by a 13 V-J signature model, with 87.88% sensitivity and roughly 81% specificity obtained in cross-validation and 80%/75% obtained in testing. Most expanded thyroid clonotypes (frequency above 0.001) were also detected in blood, a finding suggesting that blood repertoires may reflect thyroid immune responses. In validation, the model predicted progression to ophthalmopathy a median of roughly 6.2 months before onset, with around 70% sensitivity and 72.22% specificity. Sample size was not statistically predetermined, and blinding of investigators to group allocation was not performed.

The chain couples TRBV11-3 to TRBJ1-6; 8 central nucleotides agree with TRBD1. The source of this sequence is a woman younger than 30 with Graves' hyperthyroidism. Sequencing was done on a sample of blood. The CDR3 protein sequence reads: CASSYGTGYNSPLHF. Here is the DNA: TGTGCCAGCAGCTATGGGACAGGTTATAATTCACCCCTCCACTTT.